The source of this T cell receptor (beta chain) is a study of blood T cell repertoires in COVID-19. This clone was counted between two and nine times. Assay: immunoSEQ multiplex PCR; the TCRdb copy retains only in-frame clones and omits some. The sample has 200,000 to 300,000 clones; 83% are singletons. The ends were cut back, 6 bases at V and 0 bases at J, with 20 bases in the middle. Germline CDR1 MDHEN, CDR2 SYDVKM. This CDR3 is built from 17 residues. Participants came from some 23 US areas, aged roughly 18 to 89 years. The clonotype originates from a woman aged 40 to 50 who had been exposed to COVID-19. Material for sequencing was PBMCs or T cells enriched from blood (not recorded which). This chain joins TRBV28 and TRBJ1-1; D is possibly TRBD1 (5 bases). CDR3 protein: CASSGGPGRGLNTEAFF. The CDR3 DNA reads TGTGCCAGCAGCGGGGGTCCCGGGCGGGGCTTGAACACTGAAGCTTTCTTT.